These 8 T cell receptor beta chains were sequenced from one sample in a study of beta chain features in type 1 diabetes. Since all of the isolated RNA was reverse transcribed, expressed TCRB transcripts were what got sequenced. The protocol was immunoSEQ multiplex PCR, while the TCRdb copy is restricted to in-frame clones and leaves out a portion. The repertoire has nearly 350,000 clones, 8% of them found once; the top ten carry less than 0.5%. Sequencing input: central memory CD4+ T cells from blood. These receptors were taken from a woman younger than 30 in good health.

A few counts support this clone. The chain uses TRBV9 and TRBJ2-5; 7 bases fit TRBD1. CDR1 and CDR2 (germline): SGDLS, YYNGEE. J lost 2 bases, V lost 0 bases, and 1 base had no gene match. The CDR3 extends over 14 amino acids. The CDR3 DNA is TGTGCCAGCAGCGTAGCGACAGGGCAAGAGACCCAGTACTTC. This gives the protein CASSVATGQETQYF.

V gene TRBV13 combines with J gene TRBJ2-5; perhaps TRBD1 as D (6 bases). Germline V gene data show CDR1 as PRHDT and CDR2 as FYEKMQ (reference sequence). Trimming cost V 4 bases and J 4 bases, with 16 bases left between them. This CDR3 is 15 amino acids long. Here the CDR3 reads CASSYRVFRGETQYF. The CDR3 coding sequence is TGTGCCAGCAGCTACCGAGTTTTCAGGGGAGAGACCCAGTACTTC.

This clone was counted only a few times. This chain links TRBV28 with TRBJ1-2; D call uncertain. V lost 4 bases, J lost 4 bases, and 10 bases lay in between. From germline, CDR1 is MDHEN and CDR2 SYDVKM. The CDR3 has 13 amino acids. CDR3 sequence (DNA): TGTGCCAGCAGTTCCGGGGTCGGCTATGGCTACACCTTC. Translating it yields CASSSGVGYGYTF.

The chain combines TRBV28 with TRBJ2-5; D perhaps matches TRBD1 (7 bases). The CDR3 is 12 residues long. In germline, CDR1 is MDHEN, CDR2 SYDVKM. V shed 10 bases and J shed 6 bases, with 15 bases lying between them. CDR3 region: CATQTGRKTQYF. CDR3 coding DNA: TGTGCCACCCAGACAGGGAGGAAGACCCAGTACTTC.

This CDR3 is CASSQEPYRGQENIQYF. CDR3 bases: TGCGCCAGCAGCCAAGAACCATACAGGGGGCAAGAAAACATTCAGTACTTC. The chain couples TRBV4-3 to TRBJ2-4; 9 positions match TRBD1. V was clipped by 0 bases and J by 5 bases; unmatched bases: 8. Germline V gene sequence: CDR1 LGHNA, CDR2 YSLEER. The length of the CDR3 is 17 residues.

The chain combines TRBV27 with TRBJ1-1, with 7 bases lining up with TRBD1. Germline values: CDR1 MNHEY, CDR2 SMNVEV (reference sequence). The CDR3 runs to 14 residues. The trim removed 5 bases at V and 8 bases at J, leaving 11 bases unmatched. CDR3 DNA: TGTGCCAGCAGTCCCTGGGACAGTCCTTGGGAAGCTTTCTTT. Translation gives CASSPWDSPWEAFF.

This clone was found many times. The rearrangement links TRBV20-1 to TRBJ1-1; the D is unclear. The germline gives CDR1 DFQATT, CDR2 SNEGSKA (reference sequence). V lost 5 bases, J lost 7 bases, and 5 bases lay in between. The CDR3 spans 9 residues. CDR3 coding DNA: TGCAGTGCTGGACGTGAAGCTTTCTTT. Protein sequence: CSAGREAFF.

The V call is TRBV28, the J call TRBJ2-3, with 10 bases aligning to TRBD2. V lost 0 bases, J lost 6 bases, and 6 bases stayed unmatched. This CDR3 region has 16 residues. The germline CDR1 and CDR2 sequences are MDHEN and SYDVKM. The CDR3 sequence: CASSLWLAGAGDTQYF. CDR3 DNA sequence: TGTGCCAGCAGTTTATGGCTAGCGGGAGCAGGCGATACGCAGTATTTT.